One and the same sample provided the 32 T cell receptor beta chains below, sequenced in a study of blood T cell repertoires in COVID-19. Clones were sequenced by immunoSEQ multiplex PCR, and TCRdb holds only the in-frame ones, with some missing. The sample holds some 140,000 clones, nearly 80% seen once. The sequencing input was peripheral blood. All receptors derive from a man at least 80 years old with acute or convalescent COVID-19.

This rearrangement joins TRBV11-2 to TRBJ1-6, with TRBD1 matching 7 bases. The germline CDR1 and CDR2 sequences are SGHAT and FQNNGV. Losses at the gene ends were 4 bases for V and 8 bases for J; bases not matched to a gene: 14. The CDR3 sequence is 17 residues long. The CDR3 sequence is CASSYQGGTMFDSPLHF. The DNA of the CDR3 is TGTGCCAGCAGCTATCAGGGGGGAACGATGTTCGATTCACCCCTCCACTTT.

The rearrangement links TRBV6-6 to TRBJ2-5; D gene unclear. CDR1 and CDR2 from the germline V gene are MNHNY and SVGAGI (reference sequence). The CDR3 covers 11 residues. Trimming shortened V by 4 bases and J by 6 bases, and 6 bases separated the two germline ends. The chain's CDR3 is CASSFDKTQYF. DNA for the CDR3: TGTGCCAGCAGTTTCGACAAGACCCAGTACTTC.

This rearrangement joins TRBV19 to TRBJ1-1; D may be TRBD1 (5 bases). V gave up 10 bases and J gave up 0 bases, with 21 bases separating them. Germline CDR1 and CDR2: LNHDA and SQIVND (reference sequence). The CDR3 runs 16 residues. CDR3 in amino acids: CATGTTPTFMNTEAFF. CDR3 sequence (DNA): TGTGCCACCGGGACTACCCCAACGTTCATGAACACTGAAGCTTTCTTT.

The chain carries TRBV7-9 and TRBJ2-2, with 10 bases lining up with TRBD2. In germline, CDR1 is SEHNR, CDR2 FQNEAQ (reference sequence). The CDR3 totals 15 residues. Unmatched junction bases numbered 7, after V lost 5 bases and J lost 7 bases. The chain's CDR3 is CASSLSGGHGGELFF. CDR3 bases: TGTGCCAGCAGCCTTAGCGGGGGGCACGGCGGGGAGCTGTTTTTT.

The chain uses TRBV25-1 and TRBJ1-1, with D tentatively TRBD1 (5 bases). The CDR3 contains 13 residues. Trimming cost V 4 bases and J 1 base, with 7 bases left between them. Germline V gene sequence: CDR1 MGHDK, CDR2 SYGVNS. The CDR3, as DNA: TGTGCCAGCAGTGCGACAGCGAACACTGAAGCTTTCTTT. This translates into CASSATANTEAFF.

The chain links TRBV7-9 to TRBJ1-3, with D perhaps TRBD1 (6 bases). V was pared by 6 bases and J by 2 bases, with 11 bases between. There are 14 residues in the CDR3. Germline CDR1 SEHNR, CDR2 FQNEAQ (reference sequence). The CDR3 loop reads CASSQAGAGNTIYF. CDR3 coding DNA: TGTGCCAGCAGTCAGGCAGGGGCTGGAAACACCATATATTTT.

The V call is TRBV5-4, the J call TRBJ2-7; TRBD2 aligns across 8 bases. The germline gives CDR1 SGHNT, CDR2 YYREEE (reference sequence). This CDR3 is built from 15 residues. V shed 4 bases, J shed 5 bases, and the junction held 11 bases outside the gene matches. The CDR3 region has the DNA TGTGCCAGCAGCCAATGGGTAGCGGGGAATAACGAGCAGTACTTC. Encoded protein: CASSQWVAGNNEQYF.

The rearrangement joins TRBV6-6 to TRBJ2-4; 9 bases are shared with TRBD1. V lost 9 bases and J lost 6; bases outside the gene matches: 12. The CDR3 extends over 15 amino acids. CDR1 is MNHNY, CDR2 SVGAGI, per germline (reference sequence). Written as DNA, the CDR3 is TGTGCCAGTTGGGTGGACAGGGGCACCGGAAACATTCAGTACTTC. As protein: CASWVDRGTGNIQYF.

The chain couples TRBV27 to TRBJ1-6; D is undetermined. This CDR3 has 13 amino acids. V was clipped by 2 bases and J by 8 bases, with 7 bases between them. Germline V gene sequence: CDR1 MNHEY, CDR2 SMNVEV (reference sequence). CDR3 loop: CASSLEPYSPLHF. CDR3 sequence (DNA): TGTGCCAGCAGTTTAGAGCCGTATTCACCCCTCCACTTT.

This rearrangement joins TRBV7-8 to TRBJ2-7; TRBD2 matches 15 bases. V gave up 5 bases and J gave up 2 bases; unmatched junction bases: 7. Germline V gene lookup returns CDR1 SGHVS and CDR2 FQNEAQ. This CDR3 comprises 17 residues. DNA of the CDR3: TGTGCCAGCAGCAGGGGGACTAGCGGGGGGCAAGCCTACGAGCAGTACTTC. Protein: CASSRGTSGGQAYEQYF. The variable domain in full, with the rest retrieved from reference TRBV7-8 and TRBJ2-7, is GAGVSQSPRYKVAKRGQDVALRCDPISGHVSLFWYQQALGQGPEFLTYFQNEAQLDKSGLPSDRFFAERPEGSVSTLKIQRTQQEDSAVYLCASSRGTSGGQAYEQYFGPGTRLTVT.

The rearrangement joins TRBV19 to TRBJ2-3, with D hard to call. CDR1 is LNHDA and CDR2 is SQIVND in the germline V gene (reference sequence). V was cut by 6 bases and J by 1 base, with 11 bases left in between. The CDR3 spans 14 residues. CDR3: CASRGSGGTDTQYF. CDR3 sequence (DNA): TGTGCCAGTAGAGGAAGTGGAGGCACAGATACGCAGTATTTT.

The chain carries TRBV5-1 and TRBJ2-6, with unresolved D. The CDR3 covers 17 residues. V was trimmed by 2 bases and J by 0 bases, leaving 12 bases between them. Germline loops: CDR1 SGHRS, CDR2 YFSETQ. The CDR3 sequence is CASSLDAPGSGANVLTF. As DNA, the CDR3 is TGCGCCAGCAGCTTAGACGCCCCAGGCTCTGGGGCCAACGTCCTGACTTTC.

This clone was seen a few times. The J gene is TRBJ2-6, the V gene TRBV4-1; the match to TRBD1 covers 9 bases. The J segment lost 2 bases and the V segment lost 3 bases, leaving 17 bases of the junction unmatched. The CDR3 is made up of 21 amino acids. Germline V gene sequence: CDR1 MGHRA, CDR2 YSYEKL. The CDR3 loop reads CASSHPEELSGQGAGANVLTF. The DNA for the CDR3 is TGCGCCAGCAGCCACCCAGAAGAACTCTCGGGACAGGGTGCTGGGGCCAACGTCCTGACTTTC.

V usage is TRBV30 and J usage is TRBJ2-3; 10 nucleotides agree with TRBD2. Germline V gene sequence: CDR1 GTSNPN, CDR2 SVGIG (reference sequence). The CDR3 totals 15 residues. J gave up 6 bases and V 4 bases, and 10 bases lay outside the gene matches. The CDR3 here is CAWTGSGGSKDTQYF. Here the CDR3 DNA reads TGTGCCTGGACAGGTAGCGGGGGGTCAAAGGATACGCAGTATTTT.

V and J are TRBV2 and TRBJ2-1; maybe TRBD1 (6 bases). V dropped 5 bases and J dropped 4 bases, with 9 bases sitting between them. CDR1 is SNHLY, CDR2 FYNNEI, per germline. The CDR3 is 13 residues long. This CDR3 is CASSLGQYNEQFF. DNA for the CDR3: TGTGCCAGCAGTTTAGGACAGTACAATGAGCAGTTCTTC.

This chain's CDR3 is CAISLQVGNTEAFF. Written as DNA, the CDR3 is TGTGCCATCAGTCTTCAGGTTGGGAACACTGAAGCTTTCTTT. V is TRBV10-3 and J is TRBJ1-1, with D unresolved. CDR3 size: 14 residues. Germline V gives CDR1 ENHRY, CDR2 SYGVKD. V lost 5 bases and J 1 base, leaving 11 bases between the germline ends.

The gene calls are TRBV15 and TRBJ1-6; D unclear. The CDR3 has 17 amino acids. Trimming took 2 bases from V and 0 from J, leaving 11 bases between them. Germline V gene data show CDR1 as LNHNV and CDR2 as YYDKDF (reference sequence). The CDR3 DNA reads as TGTGCCACCAGCAGACCCGTAGAGAGCTCCTATAATTCACCCCTCCACTTT. Amino acids: CATSRPVESSYNSPLHF.

This rearrangement joins TRBV5-1 to TRBJ2-7; TRBD1 is a possible D gene (5 bases). Germline V gene sequence: CDR1 SGHRS, CDR2 YFSETQ. There are 13 residues in the CDR3. Trimming removed 5 bases from V and 0 bases from J, with 9 bases in between. The CDR3 spells CASRSDNSYEQYF. CDR3 bases: TGCGCCAGCAGATCGGACAACTCCTACGAGCAGTACTTC.

The chain is built from TRBV4-3 and TRBJ1-2, with 8 nucleotides matching TRBD1. This CDR3 region has 16 residues. The V gene end was trimmed by 2 bases and the J gene end by 3 bases; junction bases not matched to a gene: 8. Germline V gene data show CDR1 as LGHNA and CDR2 as YSLEER. The CDR3 nucleotides read TGCGCCAGCAGCCAACAGGGGGCTGGACCATACTATGGCTACACCTTC. It specifies CASSQQGAGPYYGYTF.

The gene calls are TRBV11-2 and TRBJ2-1, with TRBD2 identical over 9 bases. V shed 7 bases and J 10 bases; nucleotides not matched to a gene: 8. The germline gives CDR1 SGHAT, CDR2 FQNNGV. The CDR3 extends over 13 amino acids. Here the CDR3 DNA reads TGTGCCAGCACTGGGACTAGCCCTCGGGAGCAGTTCTTC. Protein sequence: CASTGTSPREQFF.

The DNA of the CDR3 is TGTGCCAGCAGTGTGCCCGGGTCGTTCACAGATACGCAGTATTTT. Its protein product is CASSVPGSFTDTQYF. The genes are TRBV2 and TRBJ2-3; D unresolved. This CDR3 comprises 15 residues. The germline gives CDR1 SNHLY, CDR2 FYNNEI. Deletions cut 4 bases from V and 2 bases from J, with 13 bases between. Looking up the rest from reference TRBV2 and TRBJ2-3 gives the full variable domain: EPEVTQTPSHQVTQMGQEVILRCVPISNHLYFYWYRQILGQKVEFLVSFYNNEISEKSEIFDDQFSVERPDGSNFTLKIRSTKLEDSAMYFCASSVPGSFTDTQYFGPGTRLTVL.

The rearrangement uses TRBV6-2 or TRBV6-3 and TRBJ2-1; 10 bases agree with TRBD1. J gave up 8 bases and V 0 bases, and 10 bases lay outside the gene matches. The CDR3 sequence is 17 residues long. Germline assignment: CDR1 MNHEY and CDR2 SVGEGT. CDR3 bases: TGTGCCAGCAGTTACTCGAGGGCCCGACAGGGGGCTTATGAGCAGTTCTTC. This codes for CASSYSRARQGAYEQFF.

This chain connects TRBV6-5 to TRBJ2-3, with 14 bases lining up with TRBD2. Germline trimming cut 6 bases from V and 6 bases from J; bases unmatched to any gene: 5. From germline, CDR1 is MNHEY and CDR2 SVGAGI. This CDR3 has 15 amino acids. This chain's CDR3 is CASRSGTSGGDTQYF. The CDR3 DNA sequence: TGTGCCAGCAGGTCCGGGACTAGCGGGGGTGATACGCAGTATTTT.

V gene TRBV6-1 combines with J gene TRBJ1-4; TRBD1 is a possible D gene (6 bases). Trimming took off 4 bases at V and 0 bases at J, with 12 bases between the two ends. The germline V gene has CDR1 MNHNS and CDR2 SASEGT. The CDR3 loop spans 16 amino acids. The CDR3 protein is CASSAGQSATNEKLFF. The CDR3, as DNA: TGTGCCAGCAGTGCAGGACAGAGTGCAACTAATGAAAAACTGTTTTTT.

The chain joins TRBV6-5 to TRBJ1-5, with 10 bases matching TRBD1. This CDR3 contains 15 residues. Germline trimming cut 6 bases from V and 2 bases from J; bases unmatched to any gene: 4. Germline lookup yields CDR1 MNHEY and CDR2 SVGAGI. The CDR3 bases are TGTGCCAGCAGAAAGGGGACAGGGGGCAATCAGCCCCAGCATTTT. Translating gives CASRKGTGGNQPQHF.

The chain employs TRBV10-1 and TRBJ2-7; D perhaps matches TRBD2 (7 bases). The germline gives CDR1 WNHNN, CDR2 SYGVQD (reference sequence). The CDR3 loop spans 8 amino acids. CDR3 in DNA: TGCGCCGGACTAGGGGGTTTCGTC. It is translated as CAGLGGFV.

This chain joins TRBV6-5 and TRBJ2-7, with 7 positions matching TRBD1. This CDR3 comprises 15 residues. J lost 3 bases, V lost 4 bases, and 9 bases had no gene match. The V gene's germline CDR1 is MNHEY and CDR2 SVGAGI. CDR3 amino acids: CASSSRRTGSYEQYF. DNA for the CDR3: TGTGCCAGCAGTTCCCGCCGGACAGGAAGCTACGAGCAGTACTTC.

V is TRBV7-9 and J is TRBJ2-3; D is undetermined. The germline V gene encodes CDR1 SEHNR and CDR2 FQNEAQ (reference sequence). The ends were cut back, 5 bases at V and 5 bases at J, with 8 bases in the middle. There are 12 residues in the CDR3. CDR3 nucleotides: TGTGCCAGCAGCGCTAAGAAAGATACGCAGTATTTT. It yields the protein CASSAKKDTQYF.

This rearrangement joins TRBV3-1 (or the pseudogene TRBV3-2) to TRBJ2-5, with 8 nucleotides matching TRBD2. The germline CDR1 and CDR2 sequences are LGHDT and YNNKEL (reference sequence). There are 17 residues in the CDR3. V gave up 0 bases and J gave up 4 bases; unmatched junction bases: 10. This CDR3 is CASSQEVAGWAVETQYF. CDR3 bases: TGTGCCAGCAGCCAAGAGGTAGCGGGGTGGGCGGTAGAGACCCAGTACTTC.

This chain uses TRBV11-2 with TRBJ2-2; D is unclear. V lost 4 bases and J lost 5, with 5 bases in between. CDR1 is SGHAT and CDR2 is FQNNGV in the germline V gene. The CDR3 extends over 12 amino acids. CDR3 nucleotide sequence: TGTGCCAGCAGCTCCAGAACCGGGGAGCTGTTTTTT. Amino acids: CASSSRTGELFF.

The chain couples TRBV5-4 to TRBJ2-7, with 10 positions matching TRBD1. Germline loops: CDR1 SGHNT, CDR2 YYREEE (reference sequence). The CDR3 is made up of 14 amino acids. With V trimmed by 4 bases and J by 6 bases, 7 bases remained unmatched. In DNA form, the CDR3 reads TGTGCCAGCAGCCAACGACAGGGGGCTGTCGAGCAGTACGTC. Encoded protein: CASSQRQGAVEQYV.

The table lists this clone with a few counts. The genes are TRBV7-2 and TRBJ2-7, with D unresolved. Germline V gene data show CDR1 as SGHTA and CDR2 as FQGNSA. V was trimmed by 6 bases and J by 1 base, leaving 13 bases between them. The CDR3 sequence is 14 residues long. The CDR3 sequence is CASRRPTDSYEQYV. The CDR3 DNA is TGTGCCAGCAGAAGACCCACAGATTCCTACGAGCAGTACGTC.